The source of this T cell receptor (beta chain) is a study of identifying expanded T cells in peripheral blood. Healthy donors had no documented immune events, such as infections, while sampled. Here immunoSEQ multiplex PCR was the method, and the copy in TCRdb shows in-frame clones only, minus some. The sample gives over 85,000 clones, around 88% of which show up once; over 12% is in the top ten. This CDR3 comprises 13 residues. Deletions cut 3 bases from V and 7 bases from J, with 12 bases between. The germline gives CDR1 SGHTA, CDR2 FQGTGA. Study-wide findings and caveats: Two-week clone count variance significantly increased as total template count grew. Over around two and four weeks, about 16 and 19 clones changed, versus roughly 1.1 between replicates.

The sample holds a few counts of this clone. The antigen is not known. The TCR was taken from a person aged 18 to 70 in good health. Material for sequencing was blood. This chain uses TRBV7-3 with TRBJ1-1; D is unclear. CDR3 DNA sequence: TGTGCCAGCAGCTTGAGAAGATCAGGTGAAGCTTTCTTT. This gives the protein CASSLRRSGEAFF.